The T cell receptor (beta chain) under discussion was sequenced for a study of blood T cell repertoires in COVID-19. Original data processing: Estimation of nucleated cell counts relied on the amplification of reference gene primers. Produced via immunoSEQ multiplex PCR; TCRdb's table is partial and in-frame only. The D gene and trimming were derived from the DNA, and the V and J assignments and clone size from that table. Of some 180,000 clones listed, roughly four fifths are singletons. Germline V gives CDR1 MNHNS, CDR2 SASEGT. The length of the CDR3 is 15 residues. Trimming took 1 base from V and 5 from J, leaving 14 bases between them.

The chain links TRBV6-1 to TRBJ2-5, with TRBD2 as a possible D gene (7 bases). The sequencing sample was made of peripheral blood. The source is a woman aged 80 or older with acute or convalescent COVID-19. In DNA form, the CDR3 reads TGTGCCAGCAGTGAAGTCGGGGGGCCGCTGGAGACCCAGTACTTC. Its protein is CASSEVGGPLETQYF.